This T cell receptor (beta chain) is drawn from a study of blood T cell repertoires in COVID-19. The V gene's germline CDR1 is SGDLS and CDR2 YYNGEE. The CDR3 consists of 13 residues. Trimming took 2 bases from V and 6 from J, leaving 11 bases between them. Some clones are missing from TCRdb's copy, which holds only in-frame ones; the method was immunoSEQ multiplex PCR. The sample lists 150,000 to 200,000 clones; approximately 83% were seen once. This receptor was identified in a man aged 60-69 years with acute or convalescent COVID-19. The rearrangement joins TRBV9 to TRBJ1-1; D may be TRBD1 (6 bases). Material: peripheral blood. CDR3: CASSVDSIAEAFF. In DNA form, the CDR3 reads TGTGCCAGCAGCGTGGACAGTATCGCTGAAGCTTTCTTT.